This entry describes one TCR beta chain. The protocol was immunoSEQ multiplex PCR, while the TCRdb copy is restricted to in-frame clones and leaves out a portion. The sample lists 130,000 to 150,000 clones, 84% occurring once. This entry belongs to a study of blood T cell repertoires in COVID-19. Germline V gene data show CDR1 as SGHNT and CDR2 as YYREEE (reference sequence). The length of the CDR3 is 17 residues. The V end was cut by 3 bases, the J end by 1 base, with 18 bases between. The sample was peripheral blood. The clonotype was recovered from a human donor in a cohort sampled during active COVID-19. V is TRBV5-4 and J is TRBJ2-3; tentatively, D is TRBD2 (6 bases). In DNA, the CDR3 is TGTGCCAGCAGCTGGGGGGTAGGGGTGCGTGGCACAGATACGCAGTATTTT. Protein product: CASSWGVGVRGTDTQYF.